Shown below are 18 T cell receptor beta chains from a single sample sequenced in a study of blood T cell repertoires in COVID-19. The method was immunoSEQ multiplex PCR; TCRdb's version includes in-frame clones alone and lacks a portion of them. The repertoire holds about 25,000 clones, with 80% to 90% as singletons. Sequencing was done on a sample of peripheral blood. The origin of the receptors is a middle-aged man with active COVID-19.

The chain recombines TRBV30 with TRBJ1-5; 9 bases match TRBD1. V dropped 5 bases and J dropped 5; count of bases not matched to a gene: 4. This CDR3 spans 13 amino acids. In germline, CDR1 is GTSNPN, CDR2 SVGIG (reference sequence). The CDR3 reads CAWGTGFDQPQHF. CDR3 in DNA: TGTGCCTGGGGGACAGGGTTTGATCAGCCCCAGCATTTT.

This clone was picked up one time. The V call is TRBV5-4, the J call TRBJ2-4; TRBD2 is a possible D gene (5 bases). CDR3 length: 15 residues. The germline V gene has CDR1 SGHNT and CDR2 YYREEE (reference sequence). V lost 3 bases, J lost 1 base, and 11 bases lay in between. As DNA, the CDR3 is TGTGCCAGCAGCTCTATGGACTCCGCCAAAAACATTCAGTACTTC. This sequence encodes CASSSMDSAKNIQYF.

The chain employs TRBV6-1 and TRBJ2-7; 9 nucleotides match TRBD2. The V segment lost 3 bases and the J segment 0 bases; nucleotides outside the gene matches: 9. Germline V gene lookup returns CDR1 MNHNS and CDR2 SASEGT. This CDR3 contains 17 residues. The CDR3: CASSDQLAGSGSYEQYV. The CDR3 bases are TGTGCCAGCAGTGATCAACTAGCGGGCAGCGGCTCCTACGAGCAGTACGTC.

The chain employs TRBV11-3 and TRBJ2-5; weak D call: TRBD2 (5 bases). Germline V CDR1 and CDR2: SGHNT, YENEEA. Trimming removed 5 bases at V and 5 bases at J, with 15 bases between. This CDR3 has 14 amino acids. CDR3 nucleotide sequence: TGTGCCAGCAGCATCTTGGGAGTGGGGGAGACCCAGTACTTC. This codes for CASSILGVGETQYF. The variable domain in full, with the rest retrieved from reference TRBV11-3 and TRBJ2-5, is EAGVVQSPRYKIIEKKQPVAFWCNPISGHNTLYWYLQNLGQGPELLIRYENEEAVDDSQLPKDRFSAERLKGVDSTLKIQPAELGDSAVYLCASSILGVGETQYFGPGTRLLVL.

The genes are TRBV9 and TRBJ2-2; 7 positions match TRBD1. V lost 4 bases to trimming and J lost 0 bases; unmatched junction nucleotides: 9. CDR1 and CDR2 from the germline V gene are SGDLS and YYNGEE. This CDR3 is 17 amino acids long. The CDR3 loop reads CASSPRGGTANTGELFF. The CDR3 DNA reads TGTGCCAGCAGCCCCCGGGGTGGGACAGCGAACACCGGGGAGCTGTTTTTT.

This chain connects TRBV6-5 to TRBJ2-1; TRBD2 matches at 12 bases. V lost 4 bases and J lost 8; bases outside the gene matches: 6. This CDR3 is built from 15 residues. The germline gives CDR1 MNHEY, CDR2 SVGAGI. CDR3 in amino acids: CASSWTSGMVDEQFF. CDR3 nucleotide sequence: TGTGCCAGCAGTTGGACTAGCGGGATGGTGGATGAGCAGTTCTTC.

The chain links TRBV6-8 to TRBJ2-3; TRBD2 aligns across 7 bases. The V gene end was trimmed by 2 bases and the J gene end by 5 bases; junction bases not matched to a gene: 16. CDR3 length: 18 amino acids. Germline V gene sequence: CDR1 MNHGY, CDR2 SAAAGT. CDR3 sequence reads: CASSYPVVKRSGVDTQYF. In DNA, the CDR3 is TGTGCCAGCAGTTACCCCGTTGTGAAAAGGAGCGGGGTAGATACGCAGTATTTT.

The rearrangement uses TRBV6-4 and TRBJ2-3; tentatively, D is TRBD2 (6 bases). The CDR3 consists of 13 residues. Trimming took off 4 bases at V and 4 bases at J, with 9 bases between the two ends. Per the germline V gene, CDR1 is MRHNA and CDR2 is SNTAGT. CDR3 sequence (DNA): TGTGCCAGCAGTGTTGGAGGGGCAGATACGCAGTATTTT. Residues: CASSVGGADTQYF.

The CDR3 region has the DNA TGTGCCAGCAGTCCCACGGGACAGTTTCTTTTTAGGACTGAAGCTTTCTTT. It is translated as CASSPTGQFLFRTEAFF. V is TRBV9 and J is TRBJ1-1, with TRBD1 matching 7 bases. Germline lookup yields CDR1 SGDLS and CDR2 YYNGEE. Trimming cost V 5 bases and J 5 bases; bases outside gene matches: 18. CDR3 length: 17 residues.

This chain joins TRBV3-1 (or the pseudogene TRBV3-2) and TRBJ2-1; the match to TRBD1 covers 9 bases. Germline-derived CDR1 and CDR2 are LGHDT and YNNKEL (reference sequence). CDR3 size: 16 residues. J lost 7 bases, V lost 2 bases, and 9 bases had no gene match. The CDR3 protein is CASSQSPGTGKNEQFF. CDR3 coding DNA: TGTGCCAGCAGCCAAAGCCCCGGGACAGGGAAAAATGAGCAGTTCTTC.

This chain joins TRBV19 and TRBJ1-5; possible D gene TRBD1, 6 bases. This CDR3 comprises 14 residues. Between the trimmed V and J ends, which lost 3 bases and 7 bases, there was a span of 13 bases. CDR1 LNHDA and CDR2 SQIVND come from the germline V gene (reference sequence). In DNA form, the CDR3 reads TGTGCCAGTAGTATGGGCAGGGGTTTCCAGCCCCAGCATTTT. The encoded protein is CASSMGRGFQPQHF.

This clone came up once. In nucleotides, the CDR3 is TGTGCCAGCAGTTTATATCCAGGGGGGGAAAAACTGTTTTTT. This sequence encodes CASSLYPGGEKLFF. The J gene is TRBJ1-4, the V gene TRBV27; 7 bases line up with TRBD1. Germline V gene lookup returns CDR1 MNHEY and CDR2 SMNVEV (reference sequence). J gave up 8 bases and V 1 base, and 4 bases lay outside the gene matches. The length of the CDR3 is 14 residues. The complete variable domain, with remaining parts taken from reference TRBV27 and TRBJ1-4, reads EAQVTQNPRYLITVTGKKLTVTCSQNMNHEYMSWYRQDPGLGLRQIYYSMNVEVTDKGDVPEGYKVSRKEKRNFPLILESPSPNQTSLYFCASSLYPGGEKLFFGSGTQLSVL.

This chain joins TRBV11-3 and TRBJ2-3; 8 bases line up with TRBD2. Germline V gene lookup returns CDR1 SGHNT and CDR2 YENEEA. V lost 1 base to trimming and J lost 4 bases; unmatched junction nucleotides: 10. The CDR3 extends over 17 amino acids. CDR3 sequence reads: CASSLGRGTSLADTQYF. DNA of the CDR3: TGTGCCAGCAGCTTAGGTAGGGGGACTAGTTTGGCAGATACGCAGTATTTT. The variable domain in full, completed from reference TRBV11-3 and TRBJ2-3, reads EAGVVQSPRYKIIEKKQPVAFWCNPISGHNTLYWYLQNLGQGPELLIRYENEEAVDDSQLPKDRFSAERLKGVDSTLKIQPAELGDSAVYLCASSLGRGTSLADTQYFGPGTRLTVL.

DNA of the CDR3: TGTGCCACCGGACAGGGGAGGAACGAAAAACTGTTTTTT. Amino acids: CATGQGRNEKLFF. V usage is TRBV19 and J usage is TRBJ1-4, with 9 bases matching TRBD1. The CDR3 contains 13 residues. V was clipped by 10 bases and J by 8 bases; unmatched bases: 8. Germline V gene data show CDR1 as LNHDA and CDR2 as SQIVND (reference sequence).

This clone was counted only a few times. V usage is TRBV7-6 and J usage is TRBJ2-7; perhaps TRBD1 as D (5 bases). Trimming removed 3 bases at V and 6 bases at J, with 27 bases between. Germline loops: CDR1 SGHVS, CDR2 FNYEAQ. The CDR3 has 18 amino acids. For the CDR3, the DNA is TGTGCCAGCAGCTTTCGTTCCCCCCCCAGGACAATCTCAGTCGAGCAGTACTTC. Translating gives CASSFRSPPRTISVEQYF.

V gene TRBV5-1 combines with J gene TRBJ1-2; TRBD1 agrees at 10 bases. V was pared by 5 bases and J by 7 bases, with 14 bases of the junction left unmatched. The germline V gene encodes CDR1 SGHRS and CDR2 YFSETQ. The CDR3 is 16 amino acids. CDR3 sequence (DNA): TGCGCCAGCAGACGAACCCCGGGACAGGGGCAGGGTGGCTACACCTTC. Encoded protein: CASRRTPGQGQGGYTF.

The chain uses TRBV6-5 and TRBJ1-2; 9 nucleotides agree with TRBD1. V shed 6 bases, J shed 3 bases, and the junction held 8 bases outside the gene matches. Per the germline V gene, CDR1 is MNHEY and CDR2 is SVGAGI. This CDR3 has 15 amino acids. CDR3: CASSPNRGRDYGYTF. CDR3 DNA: TGTGCCAGCAGCCCAAACAGGGGGCGAGACTATGGCTACACCTTC.

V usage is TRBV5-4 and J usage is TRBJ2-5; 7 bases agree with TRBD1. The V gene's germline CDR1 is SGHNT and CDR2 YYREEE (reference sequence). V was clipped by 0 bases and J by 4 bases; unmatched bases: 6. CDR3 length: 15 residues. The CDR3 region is CASSLAGTVRETQYF. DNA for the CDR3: TGTGCCAGCAGCTTGGCCGGGACAGTTCGAGAGACCCAGTACTTC.